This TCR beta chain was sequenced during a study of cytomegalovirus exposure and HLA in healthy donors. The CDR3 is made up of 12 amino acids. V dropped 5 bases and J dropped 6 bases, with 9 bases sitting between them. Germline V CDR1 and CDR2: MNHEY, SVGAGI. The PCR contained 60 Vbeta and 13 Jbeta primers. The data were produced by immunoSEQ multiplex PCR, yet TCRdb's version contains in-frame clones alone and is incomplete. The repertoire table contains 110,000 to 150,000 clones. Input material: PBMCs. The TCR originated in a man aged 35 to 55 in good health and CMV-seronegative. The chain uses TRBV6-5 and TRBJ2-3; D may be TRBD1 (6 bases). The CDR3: CASSRRGDTQYF. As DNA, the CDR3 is TGTGCCAGCAGTCGAAGGGGGGATACGCAGTATTTT.